The present TCR beta chain was sequenced within a study of blood T cell repertoires in COVID-19. Looking at the study overall: Collection of acute and convalescent COVID-19 samples took place in the United States, Italy and Spain. PBMCs, B-cell-depleted T cells, or T cells were the source of the cDNA or gDNA that made up the material.

In the source study's methods: Using reference gene primer amplification, nucleated cell counts were estimated. Libraries were prepared by immunoSEQ multiplex PCR; TCRdb keeps only in-frame clonotypes and omits some of them. For V, J and clone size, that table is used; D and trimming come from the DNA. The repertoire holds some 83,000 clones, with about 82% as singletons. The CDR3 runs to 16 residues. With 4 bases clipped from V and 7 bases from J, the junction kept 8 bases outside the gene matches. The clonotype comes from a man aged 50 to 59 with active COVID-19. The chain joins TRBV23-1 to TRBJ1-3; TRBD1 matches 12 bases. TRBV23-1 is an ORF, and what it does is uncertain. The material sequenced was peripheral blood. The CDR3 loop is CASSRAGTGGKNTIYF. The CDR3 DNA is TGCGCCAGCAGTCGCGCCGGGACAGGGGGCAAGAACACCATATATTTT.